These T cell receptor beta chains were read from a single sample in a study of cytomegalovirus exposure and HLA in healthy donors. Profiled with immunoSEQ multiplex PCR; TCRdb holds only in-frame clones, not every one. In the table there are tens of thousands of clones, about 70% of which are singletons. Sequencing input: PBMCs. These receptors were taken from a woman between 25 and 40 years old in good health and CMV-seronegative. Both conserved end residues are part of each CDR3. The order of the fields is J gene, V gene, CDR3 protein.

j_gene: TRBJ1-3; v_gene: TRBV5-1; CDR3aa: CASSLRGTGNPIYF
j_gene: TRBJ1-2; v_gene: TRBV19; CDR3aa: CASRPYRVGDGYTF
j_gene: TRBJ1-6; v_gene: TRBV19; CDR3aa: CASKGERGSPLHF
j_gene: TRBJ1-2; v_gene: TRBV6-5; CDR3aa: CASSAYRGTGYTF
j_gene: TRBJ2-7; v_gene: TRBV5-1; CDR3aa: CASSLAGTGGYEQYF
j_gene: TRBJ1-1; v_gene: TRBV19; CDR3aa: CASSISGQPYMVNTEAFF
j_gene: TRBJ1-5; v_gene: TRBV19; CDR3aa: CASTKQGAGQPQHF
j_gene: TRBJ2-1; v_gene: TRBV10-3; CDR3aa: CAISGTGGSYNEQFF
j_gene: TRBJ1-2; v_gene: TRBV28; CDR3aa: CASSVTQDPTNYGYTF
j_gene: TRBJ2-7; v_gene: TRBV7-9; CDR3aa: CASSLEGLAGGLTYEQYF
j_gene: TRBJ2-7; v_gene: TRBV10-3; CDR3aa: CAGPPEGVVSYEQYF